The 3 T cell receptor beta chains below all came from one sample that was sequenced in a study of blood T cell repertoires in COVID-19. Method: immunoSEQ multiplex PCR; TCRdb's copy keeps in-frame clones and lacks some. The sample carries approximately 250,000 clones, 70% to 90% recorded once. The sequenced sample was PBMCs or T cells enriched from blood (not recorded which). These receptor sequences come from a woman in her forties with acute COVID-19.

The sample holds a few counts of this clone. The chain joins TRBV4-1 to TRBJ1-6; perhaps TRBD1 as D (6 bases). Germline V gives CDR1 MGHRA, CDR2 YSYEKL. V dropped 4 bases and J dropped 7 bases, with 17 bases sitting between them. The CDR3 is 16 residues long. The CDR3 coding sequence is TGCGCCAGCAGCCTCGGGACACCCCAATCGAATTCACCCCTCCACTTT. It yields the protein CASSLGTPQSNSPLHF.

The chain employs TRBV6-5 and TRBJ2-7, with TRBD1 as a possible D gene (6 bases). V gave up 6 bases and J gave up 1 base, with 13 bases separating them. Germline V gives CDR1 MNHEY, CDR2 SVGAGI. The CDR3 is 14 amino acids. This CDR3 is CASRTGWGSYEQYV. The CDR3 coding sequence is TGTGCCAGCAGAACAGGGTGGGGGTCCTACGAGCAGTACGTC.

The CDR3 DNA reads TGCAGCGTTGACAGGTCTTTAAACAGGGAAGTATCCGGCTACACCTTC. Protein: CSVDRSLNREVSGYTF. The chain has TRBV29-1 and TRBJ1-2; D is possibly TRBD1 (6 bases). This CDR3 is built from 16 residues. V was pared by 3 bases and J by 8 bases, with 25 bases between. Germline V gives CDR1 SQVTM, CDR2 ANQGSEA.